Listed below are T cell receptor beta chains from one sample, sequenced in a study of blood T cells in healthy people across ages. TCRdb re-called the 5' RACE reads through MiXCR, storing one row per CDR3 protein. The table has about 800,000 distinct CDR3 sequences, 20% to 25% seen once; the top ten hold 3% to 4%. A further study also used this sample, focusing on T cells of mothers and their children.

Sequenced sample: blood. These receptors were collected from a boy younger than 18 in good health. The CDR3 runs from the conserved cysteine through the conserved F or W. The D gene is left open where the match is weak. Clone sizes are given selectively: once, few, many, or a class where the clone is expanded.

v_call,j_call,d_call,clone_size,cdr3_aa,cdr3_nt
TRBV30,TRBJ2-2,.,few,CACSRANTGELFF,TGTGCCTGTTCCCGGGCAAACACCGGGGAGCTGTTTTTT
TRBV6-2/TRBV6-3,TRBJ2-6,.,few,CASSSGASSGANVLTF,TGTGCCAGCAGTTCTGGTGCGTCCTCTGGGGCCAACGTCCTGACTTTC
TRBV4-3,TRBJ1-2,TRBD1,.,CASSPMGQGYGYTF,TGCGCCAGCAGCCCCATGGGACAGGGGTATGGCTACACCTTC
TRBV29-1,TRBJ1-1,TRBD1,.,CSAGQANTEAFF,TGCAGCGCAGGACAGGCGAACACTGAAGCTTTCTTT
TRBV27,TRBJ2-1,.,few,CASSLGDTTTYNEQFF,TGTGCCAGCAGTTTAGGAGATACGACAACCTACAATGAGCAGTTCTTC
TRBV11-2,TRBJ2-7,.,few,CASSLDLARTYGQYF,TGTGCCAGCAGCTTAGACTTGGCGAGAACCTACGGGCAGTACTTC
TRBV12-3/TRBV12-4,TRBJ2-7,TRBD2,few,CASSSPGVAGFYEQYF,TGTGCCAGCAGTTCCCCCGGGGTAGCGGGGTTCTACGAGCAGTACTTC
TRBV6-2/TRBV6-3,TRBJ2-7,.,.,CASSPWDHSYEQYF,TGTGCCAGCAGTCCATGGGACCATTCCTACGAGCAGTACTTC
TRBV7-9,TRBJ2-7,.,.,CASSWGAVYEQYF,TGTGCCAGCAGCTGGGGGGCGGTATACGAGCAGTACTTC
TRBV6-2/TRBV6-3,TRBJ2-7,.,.,CASSYSESGRAYEQYF,TGTGCCAGCAGTTACTCTGAATCCGGCAGAGCCTACGAGCAGTACTTC
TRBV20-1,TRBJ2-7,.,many,CSASPQGYEQYF,TGCAGTGCTAGCCCCCAGGGCTACGAGCAGTACTTC
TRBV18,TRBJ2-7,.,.,CASSRQETVGAGRPYEQYF,TGTGCCAGCTCACGCCAAGAAACCGTGGGAGCGGGTCGTCCCTACGAGCAGTACTTC
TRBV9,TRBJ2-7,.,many,CASSVGDPTSEQYF,TGTGCCAGCAGCGTAGGTGACCCAACTTCCGAGCAGTACTTC
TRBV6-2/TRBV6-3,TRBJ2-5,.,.,CASSYSTPGVVIIQYF,TGTGCCAGCAGTTACTCGACCCCAGGAGTGGTGATTATCCAGTACTTC
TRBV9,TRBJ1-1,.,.,CASSPRTENTEAFF,TGTGCCAGCAGCCCGCGGACAGAGAACACTGAAGCTTTCTTT
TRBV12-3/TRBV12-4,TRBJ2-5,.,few,CASTAPHGLQETQYF,TGTGCCAGCACCGCACCCCACGGACTGCAAGAGACCCAGTACTTC
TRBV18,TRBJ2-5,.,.,CASPPPDGGETQYF,TGTGCCAGCCCACCACCGGATGGGGGAGAGACCCAGTACTTC
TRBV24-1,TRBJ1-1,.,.,CARVQQDAEAFF,TGTGCCAGAGTACAGCAGGACGCTGAAGCTTTCTTT
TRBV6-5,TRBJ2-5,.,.,CASSPLRAPGETQYF,TGTGCCAGCAGTCCGCTCCGGGCCCCCGGAGAGACCCAGTACTTC
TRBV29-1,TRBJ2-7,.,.,CSVVMQGLYEQYF,TGCAGCGTTGTCATGCAGGGCCTCTACGAGCAGTACTTC
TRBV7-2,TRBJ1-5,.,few,CASSLEGPQPQHF,TGTGCCAGCAGCTTAGAAGGGCCTCAGCCCCAGCATTTT
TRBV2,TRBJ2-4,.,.,CASSDGAGGSKNIQYF,TGTGCCAGCAGTGACGGGGCAGGGGGGTCTAAAAACATTCAGTACTTC
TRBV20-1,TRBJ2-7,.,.,CSARDQRGLSYEQYF,TGCAGTGCTAGAGATCAGAGGGGCCTCTCCTACGAGCAGTACTTC
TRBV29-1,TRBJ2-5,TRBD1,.,CSVETDVQGRIQETQYF,TGCAGCGTCGAAACCGACGTACAGGGGCGCATCCAAGAGACCCAGTACTTC
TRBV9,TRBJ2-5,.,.,CASSVHQETQYF,TGTGCCAGCAGCGTCCACCAAGAGACCCAGTACTTC
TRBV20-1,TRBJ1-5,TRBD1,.,CSAREGGLTFNQPQHF,TGCAGTGCTAGAGAAGGGGGCCTTACATTCAATCAGCCCCAGCATTTT
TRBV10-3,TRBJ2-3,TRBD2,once,CAIRDSGGSTDTQYF,TGTGCCATCAGGGATAGCGGGGGGTCCACAGATACGCAGTATTTT
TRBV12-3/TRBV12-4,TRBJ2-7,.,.,CASSPRTDWGEQYF,TGTGCCAGCAGTCCGCGGACCGACTGGGGCGAGCAGTACTTC